The next 11 T cell receptor beta chains were all read from a single sample in a study of response to subunit inactivated influenza vaccine. TCRdb fed the RT-PCR reads into MiXCR, producing one record per CDR3 protein. Of 530,000 or so distinct CDR3 sequences in the sample, approximately 14% were seen once. The sequencing here drew on PBMCs from blood, taken about 12 days after vaccination. These receptor sequences come from a man in his fifties who received an inactivated influenza vaccine.

This clonotype came up a few times. V and J are TRBV2 and TRBJ2-3; 9 nucleotides align to TRBD1. This CDR3 has 17 residues. The germline V gene encodes CDR1 SNHLY and CDR2 FYNNEI. V shed 6 bases, J shed 0 bases, and the junction held 10 bases outside the gene matches. CDR3 in amino acids: CASRPRDRAASTDTQYF. The DNA of the CDR3 is TGTGCCAGCAGACCCCGGGACAGGGCAGCTAGCACAGATACGCAGTATTTT.

CDR3 in amino acids: CATSDPLKDQPQHF. The CDR3, as DNA: TGTGCCACCAGTGATCCCCTCAAAGATCAGCCCCAGCATTTT. The chain couples TRBV24-1 to TRBJ1-5; D unclear. The CDR3 sequence is 14 residues long. Per the germline V gene, CDR1 is KGHDR and CDR2 is SFDVKD. V lost 3 bases to trimming and J lost 5 bases, with 10 bases between them.

V and J are TRBV6-1 and TRBJ2-7, with 9 bases that match TRBD1. In germline, CDR1 is MNHNS, CDR2 SASEGT. With V trimmed by 5 bases and J by 4 bases, 9 bases remained unmatched. The CDR3 sequence is 15 residues long. The CDR3 here is CASSPRVTGGYEQYF. DNA for the CDR3: TGTGCCAGCAGTCCAAGGGTGACAGGGGGATACGAGCAGTACTTC.

This sequence joins TRBV7-2 and TRBJ1-2; D is undetermined. The CDR3 contains 12 residues. Germline CDR1 and CDR2: SGHTA and FQGNSA. The ends were cut back, 3 bases at V and 4 bases at J, with 6 bases in the middle. CDR3 residues: CASSFTRYGYTF. The DNA for the CDR3 is TGTGCCAGCAGCTTTACGCGCTATGGCTACACCTTC.

This clonotype has just a few counts. The V and J genes are TRBV6-4 and TRBJ2-3; TRBD1 matches 8 bases. This CDR3 contains 17 residues. Germline V gives CDR1 MRHNA, CDR2 SNTAGT. The trim removed 3 bases at V and 2 bases at J, leaving 10 bases unmatched. The CDR3: CASSERPRQGNTDTQYF. The CDR3 coding sequence is TGTGCCAGCAGTGAACGGCCTAGACAGGGGAACACAGATACGCAGTATTTT.

This clonotype was picked up many times. The chain combines TRBV7-2 with TRBJ2-7; D unresolved. The V gene lost 7 bases and the J gene lost 0 bases, with 4 bases spanning the gap. Germline CDR1 SGHTA, CDR2 FQGNSA. This CDR3 contains 11 residues. The CDR3 DNA sequence: TGTGCCAGCACTAGCTCCTACGAGCAGTACTTC. It translates to CASTSSYEQYF.

The chain employs TRBV29-1 and TRBJ2-7; 16 nucleotides agree with TRBD2. The length of the CDR3 is 16 residues. V dropped 6 bases and J dropped 4; count of bases not matched to a gene: 9. Per the germline V gene, CDR1 is SQVTM and CDR2 is ANQGSEA. CDR3 nucleotides: TGCAGCGTGGGGACTAGCGGGAGGGACAACAGATACGAGCAGTACTTC. As protein: CSVGTSGRDNRYEQYF.

The J gene is TRBJ1-4, the V gene TRBV29-1, with 9 bases aligning to TRBD1. The V segment lost 8 bases and the J segment 7 bases; nucleotides outside the gene matches: 8. Germline CDR1 is SQVTM and CDR2 is ANQGSEA. The CDR3 extends over 13 amino acids. Here the CDR3 DNA reads TGCAGCTCTTCGGACAGGGGAAGTGAAAAACTGTTTTTT. Its translation is CSSSDRGSEKLFF.

The sample holds a few counts of this clonotype. This chain connects TRBV15 to TRBJ1-6; maybe TRBD1 (6 bases). Deletions cut 3 bases from V and 10 bases from J, with 16 bases between. Germline V gene data show CDR1 as LNHNV and CDR2 as YYDKDF (reference sequence). CDR3 size: 15 residues. The CDR3 loop reads CATSRRQERESPLHF. CDR3 in DNA: TGTGCCACCAGCAGGCGACAGGAACGGGAGTCACCCCTCCACTTT.

The table lists this clonotype with a few counts. The chain carries TRBV20-1 and TRBJ2-7; the match to TRBD2 covers 7 bases. Germline assignment: CDR1 DFQATT and CDR2 SNEGSKA (reference sequence). The CDR3 has 15 residues. With 3 bases clipped from V and 5 bases from J, the junction kept 13 bases outside the gene matches. The CDR3 DNA follows: TGCAGTGCTAGGGTCCTGGGAGGGAGTCCCCACGAGCAGTACTTC. This codes for CSARVLGGSPHEQYF.

This chain connects TRBV4-1 to TRBJ1-5, with D hard to call. The CDR3 extends over 16 amino acids. Trimming removed 0 bases at V and 2 bases at J, with 11 bases between. Germline V gives CDR1 MGHRA, CDR2 YSYEKL. CDR3 in amino acids: CASSQDERRGNQPQHF. In nucleotides, the CDR3 is TGCGCCAGCAGCCAAGATGAGAGGAGAGGCAATCAGCCCCAGCATTTT.